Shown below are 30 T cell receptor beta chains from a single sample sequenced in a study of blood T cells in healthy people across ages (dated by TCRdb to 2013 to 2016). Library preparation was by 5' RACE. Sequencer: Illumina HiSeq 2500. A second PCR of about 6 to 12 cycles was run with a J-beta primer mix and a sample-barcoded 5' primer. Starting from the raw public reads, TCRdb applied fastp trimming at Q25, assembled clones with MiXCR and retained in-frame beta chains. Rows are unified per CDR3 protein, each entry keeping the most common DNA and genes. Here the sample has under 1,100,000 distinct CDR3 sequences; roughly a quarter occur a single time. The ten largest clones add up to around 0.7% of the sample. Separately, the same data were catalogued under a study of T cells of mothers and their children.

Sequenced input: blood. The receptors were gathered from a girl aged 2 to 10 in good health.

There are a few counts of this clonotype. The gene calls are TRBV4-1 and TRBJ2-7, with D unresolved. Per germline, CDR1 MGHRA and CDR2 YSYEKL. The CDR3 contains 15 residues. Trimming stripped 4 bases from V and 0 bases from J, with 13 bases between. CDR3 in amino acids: CASSLTTDSSYEQYF. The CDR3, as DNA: TGCGCCAGCAGCCTAACGACTGATAGCTCCTACGAGCAGTACTTC.

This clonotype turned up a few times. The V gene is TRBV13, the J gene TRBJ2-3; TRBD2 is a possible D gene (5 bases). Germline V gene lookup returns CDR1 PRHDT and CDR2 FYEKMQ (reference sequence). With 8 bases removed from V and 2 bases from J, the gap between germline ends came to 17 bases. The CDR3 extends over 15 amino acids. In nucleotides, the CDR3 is TGTGCCAGCGACGTTCTCGGGGATTACACAGATACGCAGTATTTT. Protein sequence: CASDVLGDYTDTQYF.

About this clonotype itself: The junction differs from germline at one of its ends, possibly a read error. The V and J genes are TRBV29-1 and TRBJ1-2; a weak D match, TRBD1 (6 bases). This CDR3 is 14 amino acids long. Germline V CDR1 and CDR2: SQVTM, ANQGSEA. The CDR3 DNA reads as TGCGGCGTTGAAGACACGCAGGGGCTCGTGGGCTACACCTTC. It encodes CGVEDTQGLVGYTF.

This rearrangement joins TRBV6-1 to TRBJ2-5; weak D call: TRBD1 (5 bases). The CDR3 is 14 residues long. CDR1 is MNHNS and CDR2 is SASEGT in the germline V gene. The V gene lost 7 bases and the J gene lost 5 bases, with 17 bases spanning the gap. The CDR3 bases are TGTGCCAGCACCTTGGCAAGGGGTAGGGAGACCCAGTACTTC. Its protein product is CASTLARGRETQYF.

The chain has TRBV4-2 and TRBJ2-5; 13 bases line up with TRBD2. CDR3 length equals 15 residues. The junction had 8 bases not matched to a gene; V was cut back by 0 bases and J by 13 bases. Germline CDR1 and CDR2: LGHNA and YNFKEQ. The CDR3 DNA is TGTGCCAGCAGCCAAGAGTCCGGACTAGCGGGGGTAGCGTACTTC. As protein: CASSQESGLAGVAYF.

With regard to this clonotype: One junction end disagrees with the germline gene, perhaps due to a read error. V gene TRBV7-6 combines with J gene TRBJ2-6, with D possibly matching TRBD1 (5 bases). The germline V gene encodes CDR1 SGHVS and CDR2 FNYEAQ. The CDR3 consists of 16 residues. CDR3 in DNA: TGTGCCAGCAGCTTATTGGGTTCCTCTGGGGCCAACATCCTGACTTTC. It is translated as CASSLLGSSGANILTF. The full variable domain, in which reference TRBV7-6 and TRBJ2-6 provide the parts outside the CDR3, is GAGVSQSPRYKVTKRGQDVALRCDPISGHVSLYWYRQALGQGPEFLTYFNYEAQQDKSGLPNDRFSAERPEGSISTLTIQRTEQRDSAMYRCASSLLGSSGANILTFGAGSRLTVL.

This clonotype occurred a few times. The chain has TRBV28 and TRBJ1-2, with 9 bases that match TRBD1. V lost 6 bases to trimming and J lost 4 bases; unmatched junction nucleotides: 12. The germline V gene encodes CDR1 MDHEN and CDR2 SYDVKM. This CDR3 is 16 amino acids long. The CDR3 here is CASSISTGTGIYGYTF. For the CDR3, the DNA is TGTGCCAGCAGCATTTCGACCGGGACAGGGATCTATGGCTACACCTTC.

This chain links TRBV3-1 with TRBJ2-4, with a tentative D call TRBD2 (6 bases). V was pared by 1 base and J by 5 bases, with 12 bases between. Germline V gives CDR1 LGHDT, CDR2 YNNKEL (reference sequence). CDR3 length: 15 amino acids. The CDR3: CASSQGGGLENIQYF. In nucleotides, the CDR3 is TGTGCCAGCAGCCAAGGGGGAGGACTCGAAAACATTCAGTACTTC.

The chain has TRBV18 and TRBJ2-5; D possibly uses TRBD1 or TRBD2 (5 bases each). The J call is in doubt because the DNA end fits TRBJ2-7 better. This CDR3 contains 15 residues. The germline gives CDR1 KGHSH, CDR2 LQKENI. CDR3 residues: CASSPARDLLYEQYF. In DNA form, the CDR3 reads TGTGCCAGCTCACCCGCTCGGGACCTACTCTACGAGCAGTACTTC.

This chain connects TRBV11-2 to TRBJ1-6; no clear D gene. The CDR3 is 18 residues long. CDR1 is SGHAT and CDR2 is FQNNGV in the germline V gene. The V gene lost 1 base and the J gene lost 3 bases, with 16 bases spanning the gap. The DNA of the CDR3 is TGTGCCAGCAGCTTAGGGTCGTTCGACGGCGGCTATAATTCACCCCTCCACTTT. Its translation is CASSLGSFDGGYNSPLHF.

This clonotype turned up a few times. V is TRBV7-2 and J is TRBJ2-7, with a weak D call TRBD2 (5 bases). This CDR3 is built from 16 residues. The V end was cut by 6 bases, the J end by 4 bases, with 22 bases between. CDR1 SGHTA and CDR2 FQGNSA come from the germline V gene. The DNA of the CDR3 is TGTGCCAGCAGTGACATATTGGACTCGATGGTTTACGAGCAGTACTTC. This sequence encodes CASSDILDSMVYEQYF.

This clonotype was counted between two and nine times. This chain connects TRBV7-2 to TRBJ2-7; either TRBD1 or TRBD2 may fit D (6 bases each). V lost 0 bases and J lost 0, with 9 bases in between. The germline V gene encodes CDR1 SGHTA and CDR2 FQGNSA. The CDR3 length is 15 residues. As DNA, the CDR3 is TGTGCCAGCAGCTTAGCGGGGGGCACCTCCTACGAGCAGTACTTC. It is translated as CASSLAGGTSYEQYF.

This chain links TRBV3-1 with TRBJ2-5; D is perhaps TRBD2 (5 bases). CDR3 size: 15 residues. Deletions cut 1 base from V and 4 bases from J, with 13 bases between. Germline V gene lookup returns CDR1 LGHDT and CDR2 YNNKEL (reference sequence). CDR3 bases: TGTGCCAGCAGCCAAGTTGCAGTGGCGGGAGAGACCCAGTACTTC. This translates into CASSQVAVAGETQYF.

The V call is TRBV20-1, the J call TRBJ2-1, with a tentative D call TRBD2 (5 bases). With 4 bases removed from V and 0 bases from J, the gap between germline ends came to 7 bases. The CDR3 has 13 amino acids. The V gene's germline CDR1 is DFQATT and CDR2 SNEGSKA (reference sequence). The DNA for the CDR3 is TGCAGTGCTACTGAGGGCTCCTACAATGAGCAGTTCTTC. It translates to CSATEGSYNEQFF.

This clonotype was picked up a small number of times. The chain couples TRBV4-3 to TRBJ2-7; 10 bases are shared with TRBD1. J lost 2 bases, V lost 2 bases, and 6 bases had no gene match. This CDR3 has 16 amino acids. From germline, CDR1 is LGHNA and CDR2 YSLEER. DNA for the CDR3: TGCGCCAGCAGCCAAAGCCGGGACAGGGGTCCCTACGAGCAGTACTTC. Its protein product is CASSQSRDRGPYEQYF.

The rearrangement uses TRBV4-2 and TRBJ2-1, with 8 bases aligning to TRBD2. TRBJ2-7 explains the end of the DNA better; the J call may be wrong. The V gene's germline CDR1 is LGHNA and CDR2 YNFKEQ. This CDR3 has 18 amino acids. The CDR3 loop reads CASSQDGTRGGIGYEQYF. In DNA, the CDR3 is TGTGCCAGCAGCCAAGATGGGACTAGAGGAGGGATCGGTTACGAGCAGTACTTC.

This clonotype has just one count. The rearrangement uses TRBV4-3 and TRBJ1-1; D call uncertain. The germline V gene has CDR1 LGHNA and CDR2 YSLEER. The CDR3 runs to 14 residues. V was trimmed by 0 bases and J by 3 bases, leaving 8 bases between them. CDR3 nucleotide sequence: TGCGCCAGCAGCCAAGAGCTGGACCACACTGAAGCTTTCTTT. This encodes CASSQELDHTEAFF.

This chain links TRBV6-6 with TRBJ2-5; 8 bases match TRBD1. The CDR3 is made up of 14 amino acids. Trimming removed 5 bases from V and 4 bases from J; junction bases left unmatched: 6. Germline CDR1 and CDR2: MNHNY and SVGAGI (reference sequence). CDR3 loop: CASSKQGVGETQYF. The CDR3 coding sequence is TGTGCCAGCAGTAAACAGGGGGTTGGAGAGACCCAGTACTTC.

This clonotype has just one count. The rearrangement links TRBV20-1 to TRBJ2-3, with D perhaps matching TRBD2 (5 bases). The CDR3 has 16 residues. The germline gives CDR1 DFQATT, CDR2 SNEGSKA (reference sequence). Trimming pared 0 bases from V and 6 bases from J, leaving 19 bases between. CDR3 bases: TGCAGTGCTAGAGATCGTGCCAGCGGTTTATCGGATACGCAGTATTTT. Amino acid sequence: CSARDRASGLSDTQYF.

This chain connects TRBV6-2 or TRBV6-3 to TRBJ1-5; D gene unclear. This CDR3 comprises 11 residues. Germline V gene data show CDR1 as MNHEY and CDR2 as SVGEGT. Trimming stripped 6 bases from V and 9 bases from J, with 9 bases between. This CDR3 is CASSSRGPQHF. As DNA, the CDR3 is TGTGCCAGCAGCAGCCGGGGGCCCCAGCATTTT.

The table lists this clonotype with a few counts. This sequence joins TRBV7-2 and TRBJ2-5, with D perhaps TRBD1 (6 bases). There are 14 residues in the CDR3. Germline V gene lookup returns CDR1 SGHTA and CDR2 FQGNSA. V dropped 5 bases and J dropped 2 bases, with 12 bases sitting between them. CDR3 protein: CASSRDRSQETQYF. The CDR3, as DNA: TGTGCCAGCAGCCGCGACAGGTCACAAGAGACCCAGTACTTC.

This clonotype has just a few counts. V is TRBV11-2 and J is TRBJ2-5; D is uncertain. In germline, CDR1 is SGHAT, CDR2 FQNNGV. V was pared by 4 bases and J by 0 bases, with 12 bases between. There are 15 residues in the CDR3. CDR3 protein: CASSSAVDNQETQYF. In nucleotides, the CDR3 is TGTGCCAGCAGCTCGGCCGTTGACAACCAAGAGACCCAGTACTTC.

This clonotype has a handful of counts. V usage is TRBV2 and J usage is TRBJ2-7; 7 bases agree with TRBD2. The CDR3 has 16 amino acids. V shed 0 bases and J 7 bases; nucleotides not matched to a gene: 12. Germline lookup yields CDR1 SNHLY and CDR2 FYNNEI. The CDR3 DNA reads TGTGCCAGCAGTGAAGCTTTCTGGGACGAGGGAGGGGAGCAGTACTTC. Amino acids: CASSEAFWDEGGEQYF.

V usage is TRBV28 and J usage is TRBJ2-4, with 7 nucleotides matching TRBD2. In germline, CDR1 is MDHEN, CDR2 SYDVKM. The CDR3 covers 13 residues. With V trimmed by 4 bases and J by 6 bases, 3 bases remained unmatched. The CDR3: CASSSPGGNIQYF. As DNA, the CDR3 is TGTGCCAGCAGTTCGCCGGGAGGAAACATTCAGTACTTC.

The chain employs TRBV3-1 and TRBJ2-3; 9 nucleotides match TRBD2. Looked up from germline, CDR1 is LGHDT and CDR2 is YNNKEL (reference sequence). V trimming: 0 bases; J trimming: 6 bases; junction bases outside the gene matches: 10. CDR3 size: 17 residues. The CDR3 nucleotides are TGTGCCAGCAGCCAAGATAGTTTAGCGGGGGCCCGGGATACGCAGTATTTT. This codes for CASSQDSLAGARDTQYF.

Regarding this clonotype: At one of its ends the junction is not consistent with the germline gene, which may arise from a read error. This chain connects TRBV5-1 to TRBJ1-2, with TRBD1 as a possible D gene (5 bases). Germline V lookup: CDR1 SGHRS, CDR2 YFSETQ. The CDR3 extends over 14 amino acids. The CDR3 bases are TGCGCCGGCAGCTTGGAACAGGAGATCTATGGCTACACCTTC. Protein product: CAGSLEQEIYGYTF.

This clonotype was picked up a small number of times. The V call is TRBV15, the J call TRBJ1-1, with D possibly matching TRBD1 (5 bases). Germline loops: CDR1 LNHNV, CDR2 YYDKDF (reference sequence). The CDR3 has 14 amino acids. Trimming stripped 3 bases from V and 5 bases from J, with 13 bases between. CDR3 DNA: TGTGCCACCAGCAGGGATGCGGAGGGGACTGAAGCTTTCTTT. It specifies CATSRDAEGTEAFF.

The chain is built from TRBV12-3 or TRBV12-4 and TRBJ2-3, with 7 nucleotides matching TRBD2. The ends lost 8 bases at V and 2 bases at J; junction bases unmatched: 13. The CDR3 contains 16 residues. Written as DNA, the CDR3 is TGTGCCAGCCGCGAGCGGGGCCCGGGGGACACAGATACGCAGTATTTT. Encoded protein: CASRERGPGDTDTQYF.

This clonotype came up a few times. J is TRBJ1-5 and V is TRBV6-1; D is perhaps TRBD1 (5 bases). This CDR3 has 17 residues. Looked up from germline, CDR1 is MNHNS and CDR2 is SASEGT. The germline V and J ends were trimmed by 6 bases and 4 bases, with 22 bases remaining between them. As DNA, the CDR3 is TGTGCCAGCAGGAAGCCCCTCAGAGAAGGGGTAAATCAGCCCCAGCATTTT. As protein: CASRKPLREGVNQPQHF.

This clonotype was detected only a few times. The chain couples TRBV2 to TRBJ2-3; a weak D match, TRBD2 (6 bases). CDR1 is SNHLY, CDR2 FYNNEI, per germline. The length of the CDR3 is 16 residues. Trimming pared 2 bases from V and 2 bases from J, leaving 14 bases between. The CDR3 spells CASSEIGSGFTDTQYF. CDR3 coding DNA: TGTGCCAGCAGTGAAATTGGTAGCGGATTCACAGATACGCAGTATTTT.